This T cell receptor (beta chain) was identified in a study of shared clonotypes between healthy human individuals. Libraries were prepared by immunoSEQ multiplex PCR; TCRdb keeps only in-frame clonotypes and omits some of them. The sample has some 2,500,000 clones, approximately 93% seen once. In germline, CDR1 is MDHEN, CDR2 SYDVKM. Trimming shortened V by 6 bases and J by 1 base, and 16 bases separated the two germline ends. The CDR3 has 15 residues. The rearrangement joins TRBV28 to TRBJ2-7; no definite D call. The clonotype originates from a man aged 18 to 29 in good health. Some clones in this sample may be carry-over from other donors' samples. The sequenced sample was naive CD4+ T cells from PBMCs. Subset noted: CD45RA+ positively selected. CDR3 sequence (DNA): TGTGCCAGCAGACCCCAGAGGACGGGTTCCTACGAGCAGTACTTC. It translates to CASRPQRTGSYEQYF.